The clone carrying this TCR beta chain showed up just a few times. Germline V gene sequence: CDR1 SGDLS, CDR2 YYNGEE. V lost 2 bases to trimming and J lost 4 bases; unmatched junction nucleotides: 5. CDR3 length equals 15 residues. The sample is drawn from a study of blood T cells in healthy people across ages. Primers used in a second PCR of about 6 to 11 cycles were a sample-barcoded 5' primer and a J-beta primer mix. Using its own MiXCR run on the 5' RACE reads, TCRdb lists one record per CDR3 protein. This table has around 800,000 distinct CDR3 sequences, 20% to 30% appearing once. These data were also filed under a second study, of T cells of mothers and their children.

Sequenced input: blood. This chain connects TRBV9 to TRBJ1-3, with TRBD1 matching over 8 bases. This TCR derives from a boy younger than 18 in good health. CDR3 protein: CASSVTGARGNTIYF. CDR3 bases: TGTGCCAGCAGCGTGACAGGGGCTAGAGGAAACACCATATATTTT.